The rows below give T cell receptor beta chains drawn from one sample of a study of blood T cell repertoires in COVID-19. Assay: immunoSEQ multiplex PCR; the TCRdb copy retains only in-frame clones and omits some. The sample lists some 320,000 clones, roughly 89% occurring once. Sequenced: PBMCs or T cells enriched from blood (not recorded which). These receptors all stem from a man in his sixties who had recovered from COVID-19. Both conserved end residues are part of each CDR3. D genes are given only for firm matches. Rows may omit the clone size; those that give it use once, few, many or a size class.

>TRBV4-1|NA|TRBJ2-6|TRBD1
TGCGCCAGTGGGGACAGGGGGCGCAACACAGCTGGGGCCAACGTCCTGACTTTC
CASGDRGRNTAGANVLTF
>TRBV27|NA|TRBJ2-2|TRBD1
TGTGCCAGCCAGGGGGTTAACACCGGGGAGCTGTTTTTT
CASQGVNTGELFF
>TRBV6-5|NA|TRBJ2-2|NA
TGTGCCAGCAGTTACGAGGGAGGCCGGGTCGGGGAGCTGTTTTTT
CASSYEGGRVGELFF
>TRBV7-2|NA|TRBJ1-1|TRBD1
TGTGCCAGCAGCTTAGGGGGGGCAGGGGGAAAGAACACTGAAGCTTTCTTT
CASSLGGAGGKNTEAFF
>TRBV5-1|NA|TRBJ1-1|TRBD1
TGCGCCAGCAACCCCGGACAGGGGGGTGAAGCTTTCTTT
CASNPGQGGEAFF
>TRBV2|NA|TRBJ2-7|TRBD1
TGTGCCAGCAGCAAGGAAGGGGGCGCGCTGAACGAGCAGTACTTC
CASSKEGGALNEQYF
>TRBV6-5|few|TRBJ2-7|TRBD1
TGTGCCAGCAGTTACTCGGGACAGGGGGTGGGGGAGCAGTACTTC
CASSYSGQGVGEQYF
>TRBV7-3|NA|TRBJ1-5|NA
TGTGCCAGCAGCCAAGGGGGCAATCAGCCCCAGCATTTT
CASSQGGNQPQHF
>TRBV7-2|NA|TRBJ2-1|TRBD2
TGTGCCAGCAGCTTACGTACACTAGCGGGATCCTCCTACAATGAGCAGTTCTTC
CASSLRTLAGSSYNEQFF
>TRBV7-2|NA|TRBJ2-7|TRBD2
TGTGCCAGCAGCTTAGCCCCGATAGCGGGAGGCCCTTACGAGCAGTACTTC
CASSLAPIAGGPYEQYF
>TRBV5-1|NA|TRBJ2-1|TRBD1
TGCGCCAGCAGGGACAGGGACTCCTACAATGAGCAGTTCTTC
CASRDRDSYNEQFF
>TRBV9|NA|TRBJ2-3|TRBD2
TGTGCCAGCAGCTCCGGGACTAGCGGGAGGAAACCCTCAGATACGCAGTATTTT
CASSSGTSGRKPSDTQYF